The entry that follows covers one TCR beta chain sequence. The entry originates in a study of shared clonotypes between healthy human individuals. Trimming took 6 bases from V and 4 from J, leaving 15 bases between them. This CDR3 is built from 15 residues. In germline, CDR1 is MDHEN, CDR2 SYDVKM. Using immunoSEQ multiplex PCR, the repertoire was profiled, and TCRdb retains in-frame clones only, with some absent. This sample has 780,000 or so clones, with 72% found just once. The TCR originated in a woman aged 25-40 years in good health. Sequenced sample: memory CD4+ T cells sorted from blood. Subset defined: CD45RA-negative fraction. This chain uses TRBV28 with TRBJ2-2, with D unclear. Here the CDR3 reads CASSPPSRPTGELFF. CDR3 in DNA: TGTGCCAGCAGCCCCCCCAGCAGACCCACCGGGGAGCTGTTTTTT.